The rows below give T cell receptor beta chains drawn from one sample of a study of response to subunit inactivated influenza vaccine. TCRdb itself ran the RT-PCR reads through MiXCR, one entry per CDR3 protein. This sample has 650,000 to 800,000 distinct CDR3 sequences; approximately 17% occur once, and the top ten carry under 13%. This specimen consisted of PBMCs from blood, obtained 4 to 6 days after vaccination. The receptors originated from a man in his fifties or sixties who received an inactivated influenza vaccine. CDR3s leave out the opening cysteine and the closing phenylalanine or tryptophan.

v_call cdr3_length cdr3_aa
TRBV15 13 ATSRVVGLEDTQY
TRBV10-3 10 AISGGTYEQY
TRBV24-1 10 ATSAELSKQF
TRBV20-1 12 SARHGQGPQPQH
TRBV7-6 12 ASSPGTGYGELF
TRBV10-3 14 ASNRELVEWRNEQF
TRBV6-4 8 ASSASEQY
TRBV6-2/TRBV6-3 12 ASSSVSSYNEQF
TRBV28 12 ASSFITGRETQY
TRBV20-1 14 SAPQPSLGRAGELF
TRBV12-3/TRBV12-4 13 ASSVNFSPSSPLH
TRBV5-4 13 ASSLPGGLSYGYT
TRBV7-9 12 ASSLVQGGDTQY
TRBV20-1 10 STFRDTETQY
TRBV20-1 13 SARGTSGTLGEQF
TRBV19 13 ASRNQGSRNQPQH
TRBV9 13 ASSVGPVPRDEQF
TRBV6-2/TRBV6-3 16 ASSFSGRAYPPYNEQF
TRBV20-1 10 SAVANYNEQF
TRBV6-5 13 ASSYSGARTDTQY